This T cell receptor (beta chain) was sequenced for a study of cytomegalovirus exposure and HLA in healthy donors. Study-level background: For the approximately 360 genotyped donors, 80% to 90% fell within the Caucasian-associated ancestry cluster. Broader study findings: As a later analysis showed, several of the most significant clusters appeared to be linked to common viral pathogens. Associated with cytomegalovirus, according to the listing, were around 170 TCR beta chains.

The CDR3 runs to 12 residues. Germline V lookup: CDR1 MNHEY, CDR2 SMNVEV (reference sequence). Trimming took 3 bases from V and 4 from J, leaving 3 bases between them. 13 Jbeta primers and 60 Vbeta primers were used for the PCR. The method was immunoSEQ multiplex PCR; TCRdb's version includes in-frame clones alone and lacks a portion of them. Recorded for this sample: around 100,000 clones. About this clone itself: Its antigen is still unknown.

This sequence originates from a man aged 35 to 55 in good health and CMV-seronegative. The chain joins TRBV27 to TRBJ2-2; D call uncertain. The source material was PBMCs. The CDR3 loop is CASSFFTGELFF. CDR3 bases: TGTGCCAGCAGTTTCTTCACCGGGGAGCTGTTTTTT.